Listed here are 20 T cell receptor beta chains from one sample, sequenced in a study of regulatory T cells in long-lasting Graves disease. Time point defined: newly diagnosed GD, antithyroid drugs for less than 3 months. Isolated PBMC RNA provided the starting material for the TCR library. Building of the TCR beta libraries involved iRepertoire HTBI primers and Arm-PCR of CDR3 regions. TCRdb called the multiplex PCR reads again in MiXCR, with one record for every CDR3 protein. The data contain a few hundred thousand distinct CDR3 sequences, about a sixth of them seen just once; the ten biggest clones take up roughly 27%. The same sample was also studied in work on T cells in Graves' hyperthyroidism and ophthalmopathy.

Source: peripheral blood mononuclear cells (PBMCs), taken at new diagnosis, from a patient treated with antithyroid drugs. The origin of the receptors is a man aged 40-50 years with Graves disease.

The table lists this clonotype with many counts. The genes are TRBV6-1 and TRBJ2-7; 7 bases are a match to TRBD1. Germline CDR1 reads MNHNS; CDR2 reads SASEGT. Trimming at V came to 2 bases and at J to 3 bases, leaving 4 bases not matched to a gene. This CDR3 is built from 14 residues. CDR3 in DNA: TGTGCCAGCAGTGAATTAGGGACAGACTACGAGCAGTACTTC. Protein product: CASSELGTDYEQYF.

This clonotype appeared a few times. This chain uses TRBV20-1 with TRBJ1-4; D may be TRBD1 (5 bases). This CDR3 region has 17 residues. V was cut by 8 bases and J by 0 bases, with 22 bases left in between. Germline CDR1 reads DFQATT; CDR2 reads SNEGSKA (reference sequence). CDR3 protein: CSSRVWVVVATNEKLFF. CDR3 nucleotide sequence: TGCAGTAGCAGGGTCTGGGTCGTAGTTGCAACTAATGAAAAACTGTTTTTT.

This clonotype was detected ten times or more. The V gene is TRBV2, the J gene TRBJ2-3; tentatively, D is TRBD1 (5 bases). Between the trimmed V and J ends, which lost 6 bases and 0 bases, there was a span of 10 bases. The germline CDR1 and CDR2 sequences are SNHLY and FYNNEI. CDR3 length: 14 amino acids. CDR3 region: CASRYRPSTDTQYF. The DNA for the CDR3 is TGTGCCAGCAGGTACAGGCCTAGCACAGATACGCAGTATTTT.

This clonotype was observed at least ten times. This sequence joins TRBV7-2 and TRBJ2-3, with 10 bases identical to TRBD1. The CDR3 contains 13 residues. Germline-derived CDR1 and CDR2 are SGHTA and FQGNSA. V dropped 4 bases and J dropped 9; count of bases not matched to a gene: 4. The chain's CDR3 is CASSWGGQGTQYF. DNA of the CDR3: TGTGCCAGCAGCTGGGGGGGACAGGGGACGCAGTATTTT.

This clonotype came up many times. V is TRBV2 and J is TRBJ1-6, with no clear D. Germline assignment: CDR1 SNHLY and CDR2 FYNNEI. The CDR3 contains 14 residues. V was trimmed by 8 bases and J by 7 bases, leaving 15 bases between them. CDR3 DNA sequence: TGTGCCAGCGGAGGACGGGTTGGGAATTCACCCCTCCACTTT. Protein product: CASGGRVGNSPLHF.

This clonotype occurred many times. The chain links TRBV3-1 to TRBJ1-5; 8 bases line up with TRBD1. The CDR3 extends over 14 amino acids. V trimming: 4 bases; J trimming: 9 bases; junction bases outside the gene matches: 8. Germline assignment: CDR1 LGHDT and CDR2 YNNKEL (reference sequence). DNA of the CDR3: TGTGCCAGCAGCCTTGGGACAGGCTCAATGCCCCAGCATTTT. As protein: CASSLGTGSMPQHF.

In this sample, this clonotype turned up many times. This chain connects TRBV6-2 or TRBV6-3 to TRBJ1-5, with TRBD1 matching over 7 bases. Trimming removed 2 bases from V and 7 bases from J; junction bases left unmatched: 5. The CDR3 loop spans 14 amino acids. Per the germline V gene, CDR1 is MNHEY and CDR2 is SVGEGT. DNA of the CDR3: TGTGCCAGCAGTTACGGGTCAGGGGGGCAGCCCCAGCATTTT. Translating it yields CASSYGSGGQPQHF.

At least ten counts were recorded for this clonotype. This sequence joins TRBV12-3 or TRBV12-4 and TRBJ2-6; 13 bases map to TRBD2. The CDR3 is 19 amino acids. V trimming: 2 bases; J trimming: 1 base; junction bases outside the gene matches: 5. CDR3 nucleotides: TGTGCCAGCAGTTTACACACTAGCGGGGGGGCGTCTGGGGCCAACGTCCTGACTTTC. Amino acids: CASSLHTSGGASGANVLTF.

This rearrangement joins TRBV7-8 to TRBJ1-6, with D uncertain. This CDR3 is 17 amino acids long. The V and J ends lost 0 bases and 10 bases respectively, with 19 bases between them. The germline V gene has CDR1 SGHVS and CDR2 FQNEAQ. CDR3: CASSLARSFRVGSPLHF. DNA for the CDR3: TGTGCCAGCAGCTTAGCTAGGTCATTCCGGGTAGGATCACCCCTCCACTTT. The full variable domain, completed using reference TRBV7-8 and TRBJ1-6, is GAGVSQSPRYKVAKRGQDVALRCDPISGHVSLFWYQQALGQGPEFLTYFQNEAQLDKSGLPSDRFFAERPEGSVSTLKIQRTQQEDSAVYLCASSLARSFRVGSPLHFGNGTRLTVT.

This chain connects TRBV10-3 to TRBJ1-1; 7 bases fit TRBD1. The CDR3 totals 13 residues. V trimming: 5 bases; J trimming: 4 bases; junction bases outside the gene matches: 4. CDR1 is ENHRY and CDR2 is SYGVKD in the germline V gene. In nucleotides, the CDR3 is TGTGCCATCAGTTCATCAGGGGGCACTGAAGCTTTCTTT. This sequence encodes CAISSSGGTEAFF.

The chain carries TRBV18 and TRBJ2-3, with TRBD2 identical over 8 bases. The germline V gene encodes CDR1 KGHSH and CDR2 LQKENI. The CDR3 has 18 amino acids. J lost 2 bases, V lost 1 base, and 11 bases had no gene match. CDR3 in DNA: TGTGCCAGCTCACCACGGAACCATCCGGGAGGGCCCACAGATACGCAGTATTTT. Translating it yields CASSPRNHPGGPTDTQYF.

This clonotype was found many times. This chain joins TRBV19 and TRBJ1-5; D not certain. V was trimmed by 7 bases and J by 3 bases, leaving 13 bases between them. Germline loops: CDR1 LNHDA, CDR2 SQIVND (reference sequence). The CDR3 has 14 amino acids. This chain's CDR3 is CASTSGQVNQPQHF. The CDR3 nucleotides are TGTGCCAGTACTTCAGGTCAGGTCAATCAGCCCCAGCATTTT.

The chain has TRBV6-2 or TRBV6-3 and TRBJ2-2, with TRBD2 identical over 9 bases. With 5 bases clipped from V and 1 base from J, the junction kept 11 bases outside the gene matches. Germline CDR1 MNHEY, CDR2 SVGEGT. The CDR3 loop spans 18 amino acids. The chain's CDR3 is CASSEVGIAGENTGELFF. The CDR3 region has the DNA TGTGCCAGCAGTGAAGTGGGCATAGCGGGGGAGAACACCGGGGAGCTGTTTTTT.

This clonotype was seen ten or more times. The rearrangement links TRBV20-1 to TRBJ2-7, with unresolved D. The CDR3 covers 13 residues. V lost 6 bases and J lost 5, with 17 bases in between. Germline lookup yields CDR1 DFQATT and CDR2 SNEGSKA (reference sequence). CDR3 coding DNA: TGCAGTGCCACGACAACGCAGGTCCACGAGCAGTACTTC. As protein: CSATTTQVHEQYF.

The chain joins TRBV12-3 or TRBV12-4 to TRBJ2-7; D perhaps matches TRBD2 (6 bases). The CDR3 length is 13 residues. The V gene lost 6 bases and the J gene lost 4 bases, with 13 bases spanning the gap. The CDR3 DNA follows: TGTGCCAGCAGCCCGGGAGATATATACGAGCAGTACTTC. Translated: CASSPGDIYEQYF.

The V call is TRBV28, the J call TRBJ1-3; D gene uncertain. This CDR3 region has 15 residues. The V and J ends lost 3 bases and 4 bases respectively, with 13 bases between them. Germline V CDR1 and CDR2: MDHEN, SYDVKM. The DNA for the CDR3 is TGTGCCAGCAGTTTTCCTACGCTTTCCGGAAACACCATATATTTT. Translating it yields CASSFPTLSGNTIYF. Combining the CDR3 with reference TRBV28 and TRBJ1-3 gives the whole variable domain DVKVTQSSRYLVKRTGEKVFLECVQDMDHENMFWYRQDPGLGLRLIYFSYDVKMKEKGDIPEGYSVSREKKERFSLILESASTNQTSMYLCASSFPTLSGNTIYFGEGSWLTVV.

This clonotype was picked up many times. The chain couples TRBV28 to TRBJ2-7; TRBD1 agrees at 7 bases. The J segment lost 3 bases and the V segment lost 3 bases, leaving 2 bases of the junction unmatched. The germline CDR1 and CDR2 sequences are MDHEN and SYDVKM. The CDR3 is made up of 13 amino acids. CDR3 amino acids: CASSLTGIYEQYF. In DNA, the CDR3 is TGTGCCAGCAGTTTGACAGGGATCTACGAGCAGTACTTC.

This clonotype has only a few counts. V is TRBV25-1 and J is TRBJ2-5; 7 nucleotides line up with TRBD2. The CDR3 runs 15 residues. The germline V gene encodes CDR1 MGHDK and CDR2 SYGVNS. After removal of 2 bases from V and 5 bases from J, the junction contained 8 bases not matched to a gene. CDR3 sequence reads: CASSEGASGAETQYF. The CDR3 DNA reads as TGTGCCAGCAGTGAAGGGGCTAGCGGTGCGGAGACCCAGTACTTC. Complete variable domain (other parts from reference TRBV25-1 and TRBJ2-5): EADIYQTPRYLVIGTGKKITLECSQTMGHDKMYWYQQDPGMELHLIHYSYGVNSTEKGDLSSESTVSRIRTEHFPLTLESARPSHTSQYLCASSEGASGAETQYFGPGTRLLVL.

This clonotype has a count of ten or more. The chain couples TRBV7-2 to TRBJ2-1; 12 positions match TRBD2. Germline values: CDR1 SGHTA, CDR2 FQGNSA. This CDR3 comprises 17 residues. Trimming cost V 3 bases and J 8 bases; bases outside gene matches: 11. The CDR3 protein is CASSFRLAGATLDEQFF. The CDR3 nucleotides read TGTGCCAGCAGCTTTAGACTAGCGGGGGCCACGCTCGATGAGCAGTTCTTC.

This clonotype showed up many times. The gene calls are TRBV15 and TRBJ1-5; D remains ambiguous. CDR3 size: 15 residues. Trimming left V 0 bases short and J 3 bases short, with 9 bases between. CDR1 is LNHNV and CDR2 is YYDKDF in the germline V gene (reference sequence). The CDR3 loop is CATSRDGQPNQPQHF. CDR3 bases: TGTGCCACCAGCAGAGATGGGCAGCCCAATCAGCCCCAGCATTTT.